This TCR beta chain was obtained from a study of cytomegalovirus exposure and HLA in healthy donors. The study's findings and limits: Researchers counted over 150 TCR beta chains as cytomegalovirus-associated. Reported performance of the classifier showed diagnosis of cytomegalovirus status with high specificity and sensitivity.

Looked up from germline, CDR1 is SGDLS and CDR2 is YYNGEE. The CDR3 loop spans 15 amino acids. The ends lost 0 bases at V and 6 bases at J; junction bases unmatched: 7. Sequenced by immunoSEQ multiplex PCR; TCRdb stores in-frame clones only, minus some. The sample yields 130,000 to 150,000 clones, approximately 92% seen once. This clone was seen once. What it binds is not known. The sequenced sample was PBMCs. The TCR comes from a woman younger than 30 in good health and CMV-seropositive. The chain combines TRBV9 with TRBJ2-3, with TRBD2 identical over 7 bases. CDR3 loop: CASSVGTRGFDTQYF. In nucleotides, the CDR3 is TGTGCCAGCAGCGTAGGGACTAGGGGCTTTGATACGCAGTATTTT.